The next 26 T cell receptor beta chains were all read from a single sample in a study of blood T cell repertoires in COVID-19. Method: immunoSEQ multiplex PCR; TCRdb's copy keeps in-frame clones and lacks some. The top ten clones hold about 2.9% of a sample with some 350,000 clones, 89% of them seen once. Specimen: peripheral blood. The source is a woman younger than 45 with COVID-19, enrolled during active disease.

This chain joins TRBV12-3 or TRBV12-4 and TRBJ2-3; D possibly corresponds to TRBD1 (6 bases). The CDR3 has 13 amino acids. V gave up 5 bases and J gave up 8 bases, with 14 bases separating them. The CDR3 here is CASSPLLGGTQYF. Written as DNA, the CDR3 is TGTGCCAGCAGTCCCCTGCTAGGGGGTACGCAGTATTTT.

This sequence joins TRBV11-3 and TRBJ2-7, with D perhaps TRBD1 (5 bases). The V gene lost 5 bases and the J gene lost 3 bases, with 8 bases spanning the gap. This CDR3 contains 12 residues. In germline, CDR1 is SGHNT, CDR2 YENEEA. The CDR3 sequence: CASSQGGYEQYV. CDR3 sequence (DNA): TGTGCCAGCAGCCAGGGCGGCTACGAGCAGTACGTC.

The rearrangement links TRBV28 to TRBJ1-4; TRBD1 matches at 7 bases. This CDR3 has 15 amino acids. Trimming cost V 7 bases and J 4 bases; bases outside gene matches: 9. Germline loops: CDR1 MDHEN, CDR2 SYDVKM. The chain's CDR3 is CASTTHRGGNEKLFF. The CDR3 DNA reads as TGTGCCAGCACGACCCACAGGGGAGGTAATGAAAAACTGTTTTTT.

This chain connects TRBV4-1 to TRBJ1-2; maybe TRBD1 (6 bases). Germline assignment: CDR1 MGHRA and CDR2 YSYEKL. The ends were cut back, 0 bases at V and 8 bases at J, with 19 bases in the middle. The CDR3 is 16 residues long. The chain's CDR3 is CASSQEAGQNLNGYTF. The DNA for the CDR3 is TGCGCCAGCAGCCAAGAGGCCGGACAGAATTTGAACGGCTACACCTTC.

The chain couples TRBV6-5 to TRBJ2-2; D not resolved. Trimming left V 7 bases short and J 2 bases short, with 5 bases between. Looked up from germline, CDR1 is MNHEY and CDR2 is SVGAGI. This CDR3 has 12 residues. CDR3 residues: CASNSNTGELFF. CDR3 nucleotide sequence: TGTGCCAGCAACTCTAACACCGGGGAGCTGTTTTTT.

V gene TRBV7-9 combines with J gene TRBJ2-5; 9 bases align to TRBD1. Germline assignment: CDR1 SEHNR and CDR2 FQNEAQ (reference sequence). The J segment lost 4 bases and the V segment lost 5 bases, leaving 8 bases of the junction unmatched. The CDR3 contains 15 residues. In DNA form, the CDR3 reads TGTGCCAGCAGCCCTGGACAGGGGAGTATAGAGACCCAGTACTTC. Translated: CASSPGQGSIETQYF.

The chain carries TRBV11-1 and TRBJ2-7; D uncertain. CDR1 is SGHAT and CDR2 is FQDESV in the germline V gene (reference sequence). The CDR3 covers 15 residues. V gave up 5 bases and J gave up 2 bases, with 16 bases separating them. Written as DNA, the CDR3 is TGTGCCAGCAGCCCCACTGACTCCCGGGCCTACGAGCAGTACTTC. Protein: CASSPTDSRAYEQYF.

This clone was observed a handful of times. CDR3 amino acids: CSSEGQKYEAFF. In DNA, the CDR3 is TGCAGCTCCGAGGGCCAGAAATATGAAGCTTTCTTT. This rearrangement joins TRBV29-1 to TRBJ1-1; D not resolved. This CDR3 comprises 12 residues. Germline V gives CDR1 SQVTM, CDR2 ANQGSEA. V lost 8 bases, J lost 7 bases, and 17 bases lay in between.

The chain links TRBV27 to TRBJ1-4; 8 nucleotides match TRBD1. The CDR3 spans 15 residues. The ends lost 7 bases at V and 4 bases at J; junction bases unmatched: 8. Looked up from germline, CDR1 is MNHEY and CDR2 is SMNVEV (reference sequence). Here the CDR3 reads CASTVSGQGNEKLFF. Written as DNA, the CDR3 is TGTGCCAGCACTGTCTCAGGACAGGGTAATGAAAAACTGTTTTTT.

The gene calls are TRBV28 and TRBJ2-7, with a possible D match to TRBD1 (5 bases). CDR3 length: 14 residues. Per the germline V gene, CDR1 is MDHEN and CDR2 is SYDVKM. Trimming cost V 3 bases and J 4 bases, with 13 bases left between them. The CDR3 coding sequence is TGTGCCAGCAGTTTGGTACAGGCTACTTACGAGCAGTACTTC. Amino acid sequence: CASSLVQATYEQYF. Full variable domain (outside the CDR3, taken from reference TRBV28 and TRBJ2-7): DVKVTQSSRYLVKRTGEKVFLECVQDMDHENMFWYRQDPGLGLRLIYFSYDVKMKEKGDIPEGYSVSREKKERFSLILESASTNQTSMYLCASSLVQATYEQYFGPGTRLTVT.

The CDR3 region has the DNA TGTGCCACCAGTGATTCCGGGACAGGGGGCGATCTCGGGGAGCTGTTTTTT. Translation: CATSDSGTGGDLGELFF. This sequence joins TRBV24-1 and TRBJ2-2, with 12 bases matching TRBD1. The V segment lost 2 bases and the J segment 7 bases; nucleotides outside the gene matches: 7. The CDR3 extends over 17 amino acids. Germline CDR1 KGHDR, CDR2 SFDVKD.

The gene calls are TRBV7-8 and TRBJ2-7; D not certain. The CDR3 loop spans 12 amino acids. The V end was cut by 6 bases, the J end by 0 bases, with 6 bases between. CDR1 SGHVS and CDR2 FQNEAQ come from the germline V gene. The CDR3 spells CASSLFSYEQYV. Here the CDR3 DNA reads TGTGCCAGCAGTCTCTTCTCCTACGAGCAGTACGTC.

The chain is built from TRBV10-3 and TRBJ2-5; D might be TRBD2 (5 bases). The V and J ends lost 6 bases and 1 base respectively, with 15 bases between them. Germline lookup yields CDR1 ENHRY and CDR2 SYGVKD. The CDR3 loop spans 15 amino acids. CDR3 DNA sequence: TGTGCCATCAGGACGGGCCTCGGAGGCCAAGAGACCCAGTACTTC. This encodes CAIRTGLGGQETQYF.

This chain connects TRBV19 to TRBJ1-1, with D possibly TRBD1 on 5 matching bases. The V and J ends lost 6 bases and 0 bases respectively, with 14 bases between them. CDR1 and CDR2 from the germline V gene are LNHDA and SQIVND (reference sequence). CDR3 length: 15 residues. This CDR3 reads CASRAYWGMNTEAFF. Written as DNA, the CDR3 is TGTGCCAGTAGAGCATACTGGGGCATGAACACTGAAGCTTTCTTT.

The genes are TRBV23-1 and TRBJ1-5; perhaps TRBD1 as D (5 bases). TRBV23-1 qualifies as an ORF whose function is uncertain. Trimming stripped 6 bases from V and 2 bases from J, with 20 bases between. There are 17 residues in the CDR3. For the CDR3, the DNA is TGCGCCAGCAGCGATGGCCTAGGGGTAGGGGGCAATCAGCCCCAGCATTTT. As protein: CASSDGLGVGGNQPQHF.

V is TRBV6-2 or TRBV6-3 and J is TRBJ2-3; the match to TRBD1 covers 10 bases. Looked up from germline, CDR1 is MNHEY and CDR2 is SVGEGT. With V trimmed by 6 bases and J by 4 bases, 1 base remained unmatched. The CDR3 spans 13 residues. CDR3 region: CASSDRGPDTQYF. The CDR3 DNA reads as TGTGCCAGCAGCGACAGGGGGCCAGATACGCAGTATTTT.

The chain links TRBV29-1 to TRBJ2-7, with 7 bases matching TRBD1. The CDR3 consists of 13 residues. CDR1 is SQVTM, CDR2 ANQGSEA, per germline. With 6 bases clipped from V and 4 bases from J, the junction kept 9 bases outside the gene matches. The CDR3 here is CSVGTELPYEQYF. The CDR3 region has the DNA TGCAGCGTCGGGACAGAGTTGCCTTACGAGCAGTACTTC.

The chain is built from TRBV19 and TRBJ1-3; 8 positions agree with TRBD1. The CDR3 extends over 19 amino acids. The V gene end was trimmed by 3 bases and the J gene end by 0 bases; junction bases not matched to a gene: 13. CDR1 is LNHDA and CDR2 is SQIVND in the germline V gene (reference sequence). The CDR3 coding sequence is TGTGCCAGTAGTATTGACAGGGGCGCCGTCACAAGCTCTGGAAACACCATATATTTT. It specifies CASSIDRGAVTSSGNTIYF.

V and J are TRBV5-4 and TRBJ2-5; tentatively, D is TRBD2 (6 bases). Between the trimmed V and J ends, which lost 4 bases and 4 bases, there was a span of 17 bases. CDR1 and CDR2 (germline): SGHNT, YYREEE (reference sequence). The CDR3 has 15 residues. The CDR3 sequence: CASSPGGSQGETQYF. The CDR3 DNA reads TGTGCCAGCAGCCCCGGGGGAAGTCAGGGAGAGACCCAGTACTTC. Based on the CDR3 plus reference TRBV5-4 and TRBJ2-5, the full variable domain is ETGVTQSPTHLIKTRGQQVTLRCSSQSGHNTVSWYQQALGQGPQFIFQYYREEENGRGNFPPRFSGLQFPNYSSELNVNALELDDSALYLCASSPGGSQGETQYFGPGTRLLVL.

The chain employs TRBV6-2 or TRBV6-3 and TRBJ2-3; 11 bases are shared with TRBD1. This CDR3 is 16 amino acids long. Germline values: CDR1 MNHEY, CDR2 SVGEGT. V lost 2 bases, J lost 4 bases, and 5 bases stayed unmatched. The CDR3 protein is CASSYGQGASPDTQYF. The CDR3 bases are TGTGCCAGCAGTTACGGACAGGGGGCATCCCCAGATACGCAGTATTTT.

The chain recombines TRBV5-1 with TRBJ1-2; possible D gene TRBD1, 5 bases. V was clipped by 4 bases and J by 0 bases, with 13 bases between them. The CDR3 extends over 15 amino acids. CDR1 is SGHRS and CDR2 is YFSETQ in the germline V gene. CDR3 sequence (DNA): TGCGCCAGCAGCCTCCATCGACAGACTAACTATGGCTACACCTTC. As protein: CASSLHRQTNYGYTF. The variable domain in full, with the rest retrieved from reference TRBV5-1 and TRBJ1-2, is KAGVTQTPRYLIKTRGQQVTLSCSPISGHRSVSWYQQTPGQGLQFLFEYFSETQRNKGNFPGRFSGRQFSNSRSEMNVSTLELGDSALYLCASSLHRQTNYGYTFGSGTRLTVV.

The J gene is TRBJ1-6, the V gene TRBV6-2 or TRBV6-3; D is uncertain. The germline V and J ends were trimmed by 4 bases and 8 bases, with 9 bases remaining between them. This CDR3 contains 13 residues. Germline CDR1 is MNHEY and CDR2 is SVGEGT. Written as DNA, the CDR3 is TGTGCCAGCAGTTTAGAGGAATATTCACCCCTCCACTTT. Encoded protein: CASSLEEYSPLHF.

The J gene is TRBJ2-1, the V gene TRBV19; 8 positions match TRBD1. The V and J ends lost 7 bases and 5 bases, in that order; junction bases with no gene match: 16. The CDR3 runs to 17 residues. Per germline, CDR1 LNHDA and CDR2 SQIVND (reference sequence). CDR3 nucleotide sequence: TGTGCCAGTACTGACAGGGGCCTATCAGCACACGACAATGAGCAGTTCTTC. It codes for CASTDRGLSAHDNEQFF.

The chain links TRBV11-3 to TRBJ2-5; possibly TRBD2 for D (6 bases). This CDR3 has 15 amino acids. Trimming pared 7 bases from V and 1 base from J, leaving 16 bases between. Germline V CDR1 and CDR2: SGHNT, YENEEA. As DNA, the CDR3 is TGTGCCAGCACCACCATCCGGGACTCCCAAGAGACCCAGTACTTC. Its protein product is CASTTIRDSQETQYF. Supplemented by reference TRBV11-3 and TRBJ2-5, the full variable domain reads EAGVVQSPRYKIIEKKQPVAFWCNPISGHNTLYWYLQNLGQGPELLIRYENEEAVDDSQLPKDRFSAERLKGVDSTLKIQPAELGDSAVYLCASTTIRDSQETQYFGPGTRLLVL.

The V call is TRBV6-5, the J call TRBJ2-3; 8 bases align to TRBD2. CDR1 and CDR2 from the germline V gene are MNHEY and SVGAGI. This CDR3 spans 15 amino acids. Trimming at V came to 3 bases and at J to 6 bases, leaving 8 bases not matched to a gene. CDR3 in DNA: TGTGCCAGCAGTTATAGCGGGGTGCGGGCCGATACGCAGTATTTT. It translates to CASSYSGVRADTQYF.

CDR3: CASSLHGQGAEETQYF. The CDR3 DNA is TGTGCCAGCAGCTTACATGGGCAGGGGGCGGAGGAGACCCAGTACTTC. V gene TRBV7-2 combines with J gene TRBJ2-5, with 8 bases fitting TRBD1. The CDR3 extends over 16 amino acids. CDR1 is SGHTA, CDR2 FQGNSA, per germline. Germline trimming cut 2 bases from V and 5 bases from J; bases unmatched to any gene: 10. The variable domain in full, with the rest retrieved from reference TRBV7-2 and TRBJ2-5, is GAGVSQSPSNKVTEKGKDVELRCDPISGHTALYWYRQSLGQGLEFLIYFQGNSAPDKSGLPSDRFSAERTGGSVSTLTIQRTQQEDSAVYLCASSLHGQGAEETQYFGPGTRLLVL.